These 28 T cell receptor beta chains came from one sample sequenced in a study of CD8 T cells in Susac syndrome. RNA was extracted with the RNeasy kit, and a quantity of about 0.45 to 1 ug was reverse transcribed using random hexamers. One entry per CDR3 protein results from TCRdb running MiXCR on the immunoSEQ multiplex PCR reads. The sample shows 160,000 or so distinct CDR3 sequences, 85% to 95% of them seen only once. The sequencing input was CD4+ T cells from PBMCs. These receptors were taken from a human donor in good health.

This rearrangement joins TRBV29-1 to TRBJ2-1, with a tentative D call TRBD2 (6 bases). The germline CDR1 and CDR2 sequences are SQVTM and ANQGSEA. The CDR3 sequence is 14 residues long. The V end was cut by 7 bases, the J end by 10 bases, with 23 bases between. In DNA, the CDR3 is TGCAGCGCTGTAGTTGGGGGGTGGACATTAGAGCAGTTCTTC. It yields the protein CSAVVGGWTLEQFF.

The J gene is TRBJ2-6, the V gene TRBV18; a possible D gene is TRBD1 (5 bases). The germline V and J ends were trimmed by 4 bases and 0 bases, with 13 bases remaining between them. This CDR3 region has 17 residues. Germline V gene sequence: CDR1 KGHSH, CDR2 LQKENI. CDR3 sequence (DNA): TGTGCCAGCTCACAGGGGAACGTCGGCTCTGGGGCCAACGTCCTGACTTTC. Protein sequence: CASSQGNVGSGANVLTF.

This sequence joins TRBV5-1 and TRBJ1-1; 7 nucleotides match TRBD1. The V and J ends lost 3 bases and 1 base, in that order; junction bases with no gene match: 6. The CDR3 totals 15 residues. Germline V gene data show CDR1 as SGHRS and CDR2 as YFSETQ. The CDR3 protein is CASSSTGRGNTEAFF. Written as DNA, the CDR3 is TGCGCCAGCAGCTCGACAGGGAGAGGGAACACTGAAGCTTTCTTT.

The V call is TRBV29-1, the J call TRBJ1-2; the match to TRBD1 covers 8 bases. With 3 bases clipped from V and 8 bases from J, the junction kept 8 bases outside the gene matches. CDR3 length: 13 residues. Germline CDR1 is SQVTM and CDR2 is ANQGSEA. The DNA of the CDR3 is TGCAGCGTTGATGTGACAGGGGCACGAGGCTACACCTTC. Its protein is CSVDVTGARGYTF.

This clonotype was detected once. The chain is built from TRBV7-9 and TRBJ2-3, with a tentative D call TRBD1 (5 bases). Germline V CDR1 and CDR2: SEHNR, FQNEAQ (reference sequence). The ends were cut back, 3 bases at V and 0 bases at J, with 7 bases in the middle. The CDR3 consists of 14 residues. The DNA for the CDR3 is TGTGCCAGCAGCTTCGACAGAAGCACAGATACGCAGTATTTT. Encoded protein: CASSFDRSTDTQYF.

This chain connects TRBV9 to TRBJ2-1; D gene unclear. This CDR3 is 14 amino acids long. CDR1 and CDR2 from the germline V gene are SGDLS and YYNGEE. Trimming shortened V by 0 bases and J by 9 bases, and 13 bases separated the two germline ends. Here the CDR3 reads CASSVETLSSEQFF. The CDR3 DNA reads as TGTGCCAGCAGCGTAGAGACCCTTAGCAGTGAGCAGTTCTTC. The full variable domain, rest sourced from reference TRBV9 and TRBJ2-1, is DSGVTQTPKHLITATGQRVTLRCSPRSGDLSVYWYQQSLDQGLQFLIQYYNGEERAKGNILERFSAQQFPDLHSELNLSSLELGDSALYFCASSVETLSSEQFFGPGTRLTVL.

The CDR3 DNA reads as TGTGCCAGCAGCCTAAGGGGCGGTGAGCAGTTCTTC. Translating gives CASSLRGGEQFF. The chain employs TRBV3-1 and TRBJ2-1, with D possibly matching TRBD1 (5 bases). V was pared by 4 bases and J by 9 bases, with 10 bases between. From germline, CDR1 is LGHDT and CDR2 YNNKEL (reference sequence). This CDR3 is 12 amino acids long.

CDR3 nucleotide sequence: TGTGCCAGCACCCCACCGGCAACTAATGAAAAACTGTTTTTT. Its translation: CASTPPATNEKLFF. The chain combines TRBV12-3 or TRBV12-4 with TRBJ1-4; D not certain. This CDR3 has 14 amino acids. Deletions cut 7 bases from V and 0 bases from J, with 9 bases between.

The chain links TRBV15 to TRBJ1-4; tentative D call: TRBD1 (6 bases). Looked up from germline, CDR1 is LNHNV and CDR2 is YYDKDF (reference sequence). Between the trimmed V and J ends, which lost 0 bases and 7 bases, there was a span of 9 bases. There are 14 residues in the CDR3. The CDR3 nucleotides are TGTGCCACCAGCAGAGAAGCAGGGGTTGAAAAACTGTTTTTT. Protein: CATSREAGVEKLFF.

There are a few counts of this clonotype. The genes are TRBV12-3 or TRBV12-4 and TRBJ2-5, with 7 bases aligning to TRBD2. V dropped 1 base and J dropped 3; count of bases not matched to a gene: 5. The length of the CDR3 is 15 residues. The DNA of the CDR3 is TGTGCCAGCAGTTTAGGTCCTAGCGGTGAAGAGACCCAGTACTTC. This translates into CASSLGPSGEETQYF.

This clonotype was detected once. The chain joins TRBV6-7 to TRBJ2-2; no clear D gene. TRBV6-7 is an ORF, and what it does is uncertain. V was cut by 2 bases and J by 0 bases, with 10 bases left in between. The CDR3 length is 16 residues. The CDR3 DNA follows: TGTGCCAGCAGTTACGGCTTTCGCCCGAACACCGGGGAGCTGTTTTTT. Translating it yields CASSYGFRPNTGELFF.

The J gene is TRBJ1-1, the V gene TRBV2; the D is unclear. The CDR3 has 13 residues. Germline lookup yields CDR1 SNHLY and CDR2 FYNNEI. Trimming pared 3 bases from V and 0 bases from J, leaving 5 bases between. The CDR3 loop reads CASSDGVNTEAFF. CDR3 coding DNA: TGTGCCAGCAGTGATGGGGTGAACACTGAAGCTTTCTTT.

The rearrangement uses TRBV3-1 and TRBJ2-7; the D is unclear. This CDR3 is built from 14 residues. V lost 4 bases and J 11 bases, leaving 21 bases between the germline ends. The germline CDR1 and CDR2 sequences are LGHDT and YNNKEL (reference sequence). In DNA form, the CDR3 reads TGTGCCAGCAGCCCCCCAAGATTTAGGACCGTAAAGTACTTC. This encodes CASSPPRFRTVKYF.

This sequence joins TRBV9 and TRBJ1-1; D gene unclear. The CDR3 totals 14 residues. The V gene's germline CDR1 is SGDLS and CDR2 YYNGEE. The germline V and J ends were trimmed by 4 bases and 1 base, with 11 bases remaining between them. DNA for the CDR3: TGTGCCAGCAGCCCGGTTAAGCGGAACACTGAAGCTTTCTTT. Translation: CASSPVKRNTEAFF.

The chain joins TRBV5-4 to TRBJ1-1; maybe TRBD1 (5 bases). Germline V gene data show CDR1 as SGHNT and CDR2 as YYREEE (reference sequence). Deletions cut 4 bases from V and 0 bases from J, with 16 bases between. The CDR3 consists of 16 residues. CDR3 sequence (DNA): TGTGCCAGCAGCCCGGAAAAGACAGCCATGAACACTGAAGCTTTCTTT. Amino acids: CASSPEKTAMNTEAFF. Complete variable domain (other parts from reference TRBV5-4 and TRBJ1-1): ETGVTQSPTHLIKTRGQQVTLRCSSQSGHNTVSWYQQALGQGPQFIFQYYREEENGRGNFPPRFSGLQFPNYSSELNVNALELDDSALYLCASSPEKTAMNTEAFFGQGTRLTVV.

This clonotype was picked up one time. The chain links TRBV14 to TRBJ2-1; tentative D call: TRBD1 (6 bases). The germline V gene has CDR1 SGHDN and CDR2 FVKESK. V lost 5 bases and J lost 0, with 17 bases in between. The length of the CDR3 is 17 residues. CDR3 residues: CASSTGWLGFSYNEQFF. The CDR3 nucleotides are TGTGCCAGCAGCACAGGGTGGTTGGGGTTCTCCTACAATGAGCAGTTCTTC.

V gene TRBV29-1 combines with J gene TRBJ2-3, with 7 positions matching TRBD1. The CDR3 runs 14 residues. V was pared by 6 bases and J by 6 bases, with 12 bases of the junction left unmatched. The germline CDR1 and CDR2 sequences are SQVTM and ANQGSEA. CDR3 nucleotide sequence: TGCAGCGTGATACAGGGGCTCCATGCGGATACGCAGTATTTT. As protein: CSVIQGLHADTQYF.

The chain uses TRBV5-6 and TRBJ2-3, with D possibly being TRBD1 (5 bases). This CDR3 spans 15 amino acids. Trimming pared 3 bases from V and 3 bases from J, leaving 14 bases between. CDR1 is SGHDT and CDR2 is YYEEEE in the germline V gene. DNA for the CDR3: TGTGCCAGCAGCTCAGGACAAGTGGGTACAGATACGCAGTATTTT. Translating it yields CASSSGQVGTDTQYF.

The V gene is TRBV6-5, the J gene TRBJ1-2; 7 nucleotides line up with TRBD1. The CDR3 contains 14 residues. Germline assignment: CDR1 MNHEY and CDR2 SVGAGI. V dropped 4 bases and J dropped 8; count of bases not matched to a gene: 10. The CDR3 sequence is CASSSPDRTGGYTF. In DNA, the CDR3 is TGTGCCAGCAGTTCGCCGGACAGGACCGGAGGCTACACCTTC.

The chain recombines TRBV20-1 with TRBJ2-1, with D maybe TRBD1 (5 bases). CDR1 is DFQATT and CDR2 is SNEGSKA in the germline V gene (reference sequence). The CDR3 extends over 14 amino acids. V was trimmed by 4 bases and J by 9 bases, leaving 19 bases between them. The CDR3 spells CSATASAGFGEQFF. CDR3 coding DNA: TGCAGTGCTACAGCCTCCGCAGGGTTCGGTGAGCAGTTCTTC.

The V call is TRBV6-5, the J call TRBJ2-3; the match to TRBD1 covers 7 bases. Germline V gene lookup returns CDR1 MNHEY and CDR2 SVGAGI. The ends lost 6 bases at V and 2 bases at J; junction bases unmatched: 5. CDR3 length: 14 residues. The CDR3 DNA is TGTGCCAGCAGGCAACAGGGGTACACAGATACGCAGTATTTT. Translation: CASRQQGYTDTQYF.

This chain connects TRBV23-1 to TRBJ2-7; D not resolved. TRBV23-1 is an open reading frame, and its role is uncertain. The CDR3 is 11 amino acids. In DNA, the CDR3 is TGCGCTTTCGCCCCAGCCTACGAGCAGTACTTC. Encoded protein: CAFAPAYEQYF.

In DNA, the CDR3 is TGTGCCAGCAGTTCCGGGTCAGCGAGGGGCTACACCTTC. Its translation: CASSSGSARGYTF. The chain recombines TRBV6-5 with TRBJ1-2; no clear D. The V and J ends lost 4 bases and 8 bases respectively, with 14 bases between them. Per the germline V gene, CDR1 is MNHEY and CDR2 is SVGAGI. CDR3 length equals 13 residues.

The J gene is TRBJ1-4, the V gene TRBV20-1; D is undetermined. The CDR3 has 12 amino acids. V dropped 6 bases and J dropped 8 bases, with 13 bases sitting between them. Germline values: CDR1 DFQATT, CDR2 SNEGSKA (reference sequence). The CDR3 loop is CSATGENEKLFF. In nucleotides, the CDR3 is TGCAGTGCAACTGGGGAAAACGAAAAACTGTTTTTT.

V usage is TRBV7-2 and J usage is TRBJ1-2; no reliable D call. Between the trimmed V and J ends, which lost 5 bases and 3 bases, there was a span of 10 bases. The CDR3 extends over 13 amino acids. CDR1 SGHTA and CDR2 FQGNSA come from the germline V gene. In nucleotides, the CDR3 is TGTGCCAGCAGCCCGGAGAGGGACTATGGCTACACCTTC. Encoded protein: CASSPERDYGYTF.

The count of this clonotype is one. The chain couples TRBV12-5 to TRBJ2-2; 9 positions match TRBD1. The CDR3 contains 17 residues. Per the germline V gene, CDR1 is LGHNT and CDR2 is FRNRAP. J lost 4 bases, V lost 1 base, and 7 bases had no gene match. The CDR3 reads CASGLAWTGVATGELFF. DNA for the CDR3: TGTGCTAGTGGTTTGGCCTGGACAGGGGTTGCCACCGGGGAGCTGTTTTTT.

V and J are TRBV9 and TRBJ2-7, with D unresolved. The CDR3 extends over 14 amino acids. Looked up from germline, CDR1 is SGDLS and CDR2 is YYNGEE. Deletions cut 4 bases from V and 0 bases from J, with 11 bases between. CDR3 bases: TGTGCCAGCAGCAGTACAGCGAGCTCCTACGAGCAGTACTTC. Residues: CASSSTASSYEQYF.

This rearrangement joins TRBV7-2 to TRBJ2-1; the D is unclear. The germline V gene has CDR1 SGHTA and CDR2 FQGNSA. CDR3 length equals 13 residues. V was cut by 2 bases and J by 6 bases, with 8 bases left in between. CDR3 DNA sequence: TGTGCCAGCAGCTTATCAGGTGGCAATGAGCAGTTCTTC. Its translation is CASSLSGGNEQFF.